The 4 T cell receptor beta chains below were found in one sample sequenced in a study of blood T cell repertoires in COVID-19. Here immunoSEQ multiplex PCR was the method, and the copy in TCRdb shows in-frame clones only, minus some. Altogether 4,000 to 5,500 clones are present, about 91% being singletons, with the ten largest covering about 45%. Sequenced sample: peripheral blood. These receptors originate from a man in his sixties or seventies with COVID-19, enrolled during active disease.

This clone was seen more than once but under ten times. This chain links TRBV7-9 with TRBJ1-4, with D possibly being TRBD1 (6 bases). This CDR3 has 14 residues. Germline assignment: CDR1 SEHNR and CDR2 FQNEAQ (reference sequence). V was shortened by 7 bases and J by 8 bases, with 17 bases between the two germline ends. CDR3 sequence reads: CASTWQDSDEKLFF. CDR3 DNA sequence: TGTGCCAGCACCTGGCAGGACAGTGACGAAAAACTGTTTTTT. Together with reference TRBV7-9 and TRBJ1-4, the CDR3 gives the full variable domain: DTGVSQNPRHKITKRGQNVTFRCDPISEHNRLYWYRQTLGQGPEFLTYFQNEAQLEKSRLLSDRFSAERPKGSFSTLEIQRTEQGDSAMYLCASTWQDSDEKLFFGSGTQLSVL.

CDR3 nucleotide sequence: TGTGCCAGCAGCTTAGCTCAGGGACAGGGTGACTATGGCTACACCTTC. Amino acids: CASSLAQGQGDYGYTF. V and J are TRBV7-6 and TRBJ1-2; 9 bases are shared with TRBD1. V lost 0 bases and J lost 3; bases outside the gene matches: 5. The CDR3 has 16 amino acids. Germline CDR1 and CDR2: SGHVS and FNYEAQ. Filled out from reference TRBV7-6 and TRBJ1-2, the complete variable domain reads GAGVSQSPRYKVTKRGQDVALRCDPISGHVSLYWYRQALGQGPEFLTYFNYEAQQDKSGLPNDRFSAERPEGSISTLTIQRTEQRDSAMYRCASSLAQGQGDYGYTFGSGTRLTVV.

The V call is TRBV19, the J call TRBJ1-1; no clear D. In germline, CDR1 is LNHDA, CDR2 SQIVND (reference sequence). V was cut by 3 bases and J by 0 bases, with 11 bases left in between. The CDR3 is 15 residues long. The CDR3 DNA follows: TGTGCCAGTAGTATGGTTCGGGGAATGAACACTGAAGCTTTCTTT. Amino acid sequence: CASSMVRGMNTEAFF.

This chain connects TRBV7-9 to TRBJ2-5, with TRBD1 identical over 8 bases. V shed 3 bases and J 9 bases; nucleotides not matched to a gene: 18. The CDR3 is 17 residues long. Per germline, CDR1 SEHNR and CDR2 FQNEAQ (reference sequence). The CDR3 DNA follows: TGTGCCAGCAGCTTGACAGGGGTGGCCCCTCCCGGTGGGGCCCAGTACTTC. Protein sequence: CASSLTGVAPPGGAQYF.